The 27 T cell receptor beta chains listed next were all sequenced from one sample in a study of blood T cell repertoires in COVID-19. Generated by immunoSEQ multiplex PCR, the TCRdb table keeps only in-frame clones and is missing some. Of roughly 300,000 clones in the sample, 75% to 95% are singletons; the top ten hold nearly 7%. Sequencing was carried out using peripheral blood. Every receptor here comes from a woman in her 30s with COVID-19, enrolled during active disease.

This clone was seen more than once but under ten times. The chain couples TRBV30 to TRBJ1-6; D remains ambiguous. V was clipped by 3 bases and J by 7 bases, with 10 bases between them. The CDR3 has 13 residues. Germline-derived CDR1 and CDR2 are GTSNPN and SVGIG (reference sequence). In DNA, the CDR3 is TGTGCCTGGAGCGGGTCGGTGAATTCACCCCTCCACTTT. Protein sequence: CAWSGSVNSPLHF.

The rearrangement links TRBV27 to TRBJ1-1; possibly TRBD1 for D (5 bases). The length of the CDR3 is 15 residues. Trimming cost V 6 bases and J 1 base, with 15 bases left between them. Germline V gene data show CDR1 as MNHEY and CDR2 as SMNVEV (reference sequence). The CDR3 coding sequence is TGTGCCAGCAGCCCACTCACAGGTCCGAACACTGAAGCTTTCTTT. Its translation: CASSPLTGPNTEAFF.

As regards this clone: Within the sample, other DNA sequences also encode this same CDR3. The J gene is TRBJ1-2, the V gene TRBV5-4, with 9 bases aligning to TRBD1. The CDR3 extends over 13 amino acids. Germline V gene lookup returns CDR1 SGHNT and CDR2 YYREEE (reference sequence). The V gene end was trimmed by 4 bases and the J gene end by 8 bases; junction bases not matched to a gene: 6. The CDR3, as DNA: TGTGCCAGCAGCCGGGACAGGGAAGACGGCTACACCTTC. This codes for CASSRDREDGYTF.

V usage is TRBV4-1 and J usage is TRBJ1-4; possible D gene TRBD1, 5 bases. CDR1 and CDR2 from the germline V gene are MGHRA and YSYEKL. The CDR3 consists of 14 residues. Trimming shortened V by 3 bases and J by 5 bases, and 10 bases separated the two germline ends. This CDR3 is CASSHREGNEKLFF. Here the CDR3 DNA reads TGCGCCAGCAGCCACCGGGAGGGGAATGAAAAACTGTTTTTT.

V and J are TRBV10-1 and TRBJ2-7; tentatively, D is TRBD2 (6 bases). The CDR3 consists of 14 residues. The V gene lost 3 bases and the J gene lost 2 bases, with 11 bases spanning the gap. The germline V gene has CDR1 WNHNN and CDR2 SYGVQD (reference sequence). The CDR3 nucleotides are TGCGCCAGCAGTGAAGGGACTGCCACCTACGAGCAGTACTTC. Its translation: CASSEGTATYEQYF.

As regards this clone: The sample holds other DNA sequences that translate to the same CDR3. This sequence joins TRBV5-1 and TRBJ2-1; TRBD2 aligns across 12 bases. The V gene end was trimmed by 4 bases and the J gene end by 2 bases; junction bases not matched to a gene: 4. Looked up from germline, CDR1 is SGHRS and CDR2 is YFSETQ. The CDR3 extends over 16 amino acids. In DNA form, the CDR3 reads TGCGCCAGCAGCGCCGGACTAGCGGGACCCTACAATGAGCAGTTCTTC. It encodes CASSAGLAGPYNEQFF.

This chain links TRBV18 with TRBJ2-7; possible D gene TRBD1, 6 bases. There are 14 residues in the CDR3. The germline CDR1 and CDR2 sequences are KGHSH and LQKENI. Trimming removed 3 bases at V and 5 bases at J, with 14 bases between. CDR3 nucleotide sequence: TGTGCCAGCTCACCGACGACAGGCCGGGACGAGCAGTACTTC. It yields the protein CASSPTTGRDEQYF.

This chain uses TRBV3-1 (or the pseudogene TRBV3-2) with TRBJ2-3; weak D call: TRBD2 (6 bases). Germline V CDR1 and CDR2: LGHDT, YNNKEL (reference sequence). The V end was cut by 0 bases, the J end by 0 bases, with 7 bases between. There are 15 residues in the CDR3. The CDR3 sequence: CASSQDGTSTDTQYF. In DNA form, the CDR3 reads TGTGCCAGCAGCCAAGATGGGACTAGCACAGATACGCAGTATTTT.

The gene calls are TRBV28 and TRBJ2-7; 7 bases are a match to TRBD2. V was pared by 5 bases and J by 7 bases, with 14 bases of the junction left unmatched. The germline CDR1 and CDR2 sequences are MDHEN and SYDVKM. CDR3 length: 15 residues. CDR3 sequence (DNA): TGTGCCAGCAGTACAATGGGGGGGGGAATGCGAGAGCAGTACTTC. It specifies CASSTMGGGMREQYF.

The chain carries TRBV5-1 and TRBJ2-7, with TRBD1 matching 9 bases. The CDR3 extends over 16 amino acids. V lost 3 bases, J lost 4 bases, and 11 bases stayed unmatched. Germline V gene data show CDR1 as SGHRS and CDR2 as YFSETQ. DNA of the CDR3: TGCGCCAGCAGCTCCCCATTGGCGGGACAGGGATACGAGCAGTACTTC. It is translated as CASSSPLAGQGYEQYF.

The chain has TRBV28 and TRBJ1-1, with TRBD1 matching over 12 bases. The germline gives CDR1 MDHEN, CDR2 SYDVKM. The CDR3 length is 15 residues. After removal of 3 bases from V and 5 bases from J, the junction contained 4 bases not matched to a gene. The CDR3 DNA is TGTGCCAGCAGTTTCGGGGACAGGGGGCAGACTGAAGCTTTCTTT. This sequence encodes CASSFGDRGQTEAFF.

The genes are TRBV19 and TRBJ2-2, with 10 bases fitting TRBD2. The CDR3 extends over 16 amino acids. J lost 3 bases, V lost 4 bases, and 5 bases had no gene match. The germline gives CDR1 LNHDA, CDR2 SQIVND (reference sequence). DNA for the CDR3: TGTGCCAGTAGTACCATTGGACTAGCGGACACCGGGGAGCTGTTTTTT. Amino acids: CASSTIGLADTGELFF.

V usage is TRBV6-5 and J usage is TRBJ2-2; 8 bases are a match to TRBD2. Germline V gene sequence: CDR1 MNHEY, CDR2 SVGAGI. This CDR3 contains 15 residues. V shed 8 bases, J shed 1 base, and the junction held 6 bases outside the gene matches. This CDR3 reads CASSILAGNTGELFF. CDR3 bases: TGTGCCAGCTCAATTCTAGCGGGGAACACCGGGGAGCTGTTTTTT.

CDR3 coding DNA: TGTGCCTCGGGACAGGGGACTCAGCCCCAGCATTTT. Residues: CASGQGTQPQHF. V and J are TRBV30 and TRBJ1-5; TRBD1 matches 10 bases. Germline lookup yields CDR1 GTSNPN and CDR2 SVGIG (reference sequence). Germline trimming cut 7 bases from V and 6 bases from J; bases unmatched to any gene: 3. This CDR3 has 12 amino acids.

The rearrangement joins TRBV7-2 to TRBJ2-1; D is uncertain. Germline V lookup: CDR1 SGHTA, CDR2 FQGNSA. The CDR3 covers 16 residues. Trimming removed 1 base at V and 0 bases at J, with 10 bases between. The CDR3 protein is CASSLGRSRSYNEQFF. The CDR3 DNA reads TGTGCCAGCAGCTTAGGACGGAGCCGCTCCTACAATGAGCAGTTCTTC.

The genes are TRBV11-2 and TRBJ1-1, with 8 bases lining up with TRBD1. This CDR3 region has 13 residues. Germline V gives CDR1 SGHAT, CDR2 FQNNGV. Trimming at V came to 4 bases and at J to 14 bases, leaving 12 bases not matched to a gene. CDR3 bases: TGTGCCAGCAGCTACGGACAGGGCGAACCCCCGTTCTTT. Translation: CASSYGQGEPPFF.

The CDR3 loop is CASSKEGGKAFF. As DNA, the CDR3 is TGTGCCAGCAGCAAGGAAGGAGGTAAGGCTTTCTTT. This rearrangement joins TRBV21-1 to TRBJ1-1. TRBV21-1 is a pseudogene segment. This CDR3 has 12 residues.

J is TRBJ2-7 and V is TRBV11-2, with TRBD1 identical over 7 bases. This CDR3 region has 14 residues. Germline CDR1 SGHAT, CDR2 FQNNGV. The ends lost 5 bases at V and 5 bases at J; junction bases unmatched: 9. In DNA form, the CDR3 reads TGTGCCAGCAGCCGTAACACAGGGGAGAACGAGCAGTACTTC. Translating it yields CASSRNTGENEQYF.

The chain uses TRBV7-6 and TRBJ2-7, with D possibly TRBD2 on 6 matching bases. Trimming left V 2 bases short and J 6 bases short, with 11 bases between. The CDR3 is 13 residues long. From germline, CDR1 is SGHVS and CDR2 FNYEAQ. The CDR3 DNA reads TGTGCCAGCAGCTTACGGGCCGGGGGCGAGCAGTACTTC. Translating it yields CASSLRAGGEQYF.

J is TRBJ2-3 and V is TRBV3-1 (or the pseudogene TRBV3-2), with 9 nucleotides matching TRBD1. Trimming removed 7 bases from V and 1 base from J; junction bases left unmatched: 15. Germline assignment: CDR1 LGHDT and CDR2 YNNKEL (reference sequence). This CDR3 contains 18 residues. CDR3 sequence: CASTHLPGQGSGTDTQYF. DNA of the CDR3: TGTGCCAGCACCCACCTCCCGGGACAGGGTAGTGGCACAGATACGCAGTATTTT.

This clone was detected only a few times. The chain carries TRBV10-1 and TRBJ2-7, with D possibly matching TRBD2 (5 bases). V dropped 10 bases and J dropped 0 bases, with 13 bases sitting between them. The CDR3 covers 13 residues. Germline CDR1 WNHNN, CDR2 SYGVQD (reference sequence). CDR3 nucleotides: TGCGCCACCGGGGTGGCCGACTCCTACGAGCAGTACTTC. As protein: CATGVADSYEQYF.

The CDR3 loop is CASSSFGRGNSNQPQHF. In DNA form, the CDR3 reads TGTGCCAGCAGTAGTTTTGGCAGGGGAAATAGCAATCAGCCCCAGCATTTT. The chain employs TRBV28 and TRBJ1-5; D may be TRBD1 (6 bases). V dropped 5 bases and J dropped 0 bases, with 17 bases sitting between them. CDR1 and CDR2 (germline): MDHEN, SYDVKM. The CDR3 has 17 amino acids.

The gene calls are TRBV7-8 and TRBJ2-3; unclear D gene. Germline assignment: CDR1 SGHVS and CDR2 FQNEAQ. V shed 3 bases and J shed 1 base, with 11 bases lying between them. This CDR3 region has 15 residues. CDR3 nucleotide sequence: TGTGCCAGCAGCTTTGGCCTTGAGGGCACAGATACGCAGTATTTT. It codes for CASSFGLEGTDTQYF.

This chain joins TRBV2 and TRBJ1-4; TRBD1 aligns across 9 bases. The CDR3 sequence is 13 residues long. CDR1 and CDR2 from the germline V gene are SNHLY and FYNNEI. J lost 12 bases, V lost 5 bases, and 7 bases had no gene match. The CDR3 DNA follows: TGTGCCAGCAGTCTTGGACAGGGGTCGGAACTGTTTTTT. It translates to CASSLGQGSELFF.

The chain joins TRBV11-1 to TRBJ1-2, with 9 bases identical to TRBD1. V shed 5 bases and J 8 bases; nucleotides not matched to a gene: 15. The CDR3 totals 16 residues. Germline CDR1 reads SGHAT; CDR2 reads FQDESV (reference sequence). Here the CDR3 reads CASSPDTGQGLDGYTF. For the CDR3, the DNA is TGTGCCAGCAGCCCCGATACGGGACAGGGTCTTGACGGCTACACCTTC.

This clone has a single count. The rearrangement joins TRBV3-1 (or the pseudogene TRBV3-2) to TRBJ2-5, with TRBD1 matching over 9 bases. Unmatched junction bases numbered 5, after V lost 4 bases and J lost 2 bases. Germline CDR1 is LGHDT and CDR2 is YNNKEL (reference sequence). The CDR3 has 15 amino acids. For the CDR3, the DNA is TGTGCCAGCAGCCGAGCGACAGGGGGGCAAGAGACCCAGTACTTC. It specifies CASSRATGGQETQYF.

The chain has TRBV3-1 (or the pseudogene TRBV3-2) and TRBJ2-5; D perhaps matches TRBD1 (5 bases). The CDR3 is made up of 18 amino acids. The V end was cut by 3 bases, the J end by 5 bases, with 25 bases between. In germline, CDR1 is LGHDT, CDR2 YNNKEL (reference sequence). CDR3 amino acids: CASSHRSGTGPISETQYF. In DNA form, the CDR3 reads TGTGCCAGCAGCCATAGGTCGGGTACAGGACCCATTAGCGAGACCCAGTACTTC.